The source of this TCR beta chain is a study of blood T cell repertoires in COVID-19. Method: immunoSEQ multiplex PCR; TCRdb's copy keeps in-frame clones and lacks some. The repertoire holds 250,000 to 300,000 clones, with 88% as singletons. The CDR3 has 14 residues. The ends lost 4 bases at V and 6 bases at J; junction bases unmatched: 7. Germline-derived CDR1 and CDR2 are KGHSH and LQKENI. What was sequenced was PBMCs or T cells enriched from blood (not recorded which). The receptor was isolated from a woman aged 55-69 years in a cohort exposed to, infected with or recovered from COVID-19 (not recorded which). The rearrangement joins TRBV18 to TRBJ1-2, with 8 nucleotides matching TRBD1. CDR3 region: CASSRTGSRDGYTF. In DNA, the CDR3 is TGTGCCAGCTCACGGACAGGGAGTAGGGATGGCTACACCTTC.